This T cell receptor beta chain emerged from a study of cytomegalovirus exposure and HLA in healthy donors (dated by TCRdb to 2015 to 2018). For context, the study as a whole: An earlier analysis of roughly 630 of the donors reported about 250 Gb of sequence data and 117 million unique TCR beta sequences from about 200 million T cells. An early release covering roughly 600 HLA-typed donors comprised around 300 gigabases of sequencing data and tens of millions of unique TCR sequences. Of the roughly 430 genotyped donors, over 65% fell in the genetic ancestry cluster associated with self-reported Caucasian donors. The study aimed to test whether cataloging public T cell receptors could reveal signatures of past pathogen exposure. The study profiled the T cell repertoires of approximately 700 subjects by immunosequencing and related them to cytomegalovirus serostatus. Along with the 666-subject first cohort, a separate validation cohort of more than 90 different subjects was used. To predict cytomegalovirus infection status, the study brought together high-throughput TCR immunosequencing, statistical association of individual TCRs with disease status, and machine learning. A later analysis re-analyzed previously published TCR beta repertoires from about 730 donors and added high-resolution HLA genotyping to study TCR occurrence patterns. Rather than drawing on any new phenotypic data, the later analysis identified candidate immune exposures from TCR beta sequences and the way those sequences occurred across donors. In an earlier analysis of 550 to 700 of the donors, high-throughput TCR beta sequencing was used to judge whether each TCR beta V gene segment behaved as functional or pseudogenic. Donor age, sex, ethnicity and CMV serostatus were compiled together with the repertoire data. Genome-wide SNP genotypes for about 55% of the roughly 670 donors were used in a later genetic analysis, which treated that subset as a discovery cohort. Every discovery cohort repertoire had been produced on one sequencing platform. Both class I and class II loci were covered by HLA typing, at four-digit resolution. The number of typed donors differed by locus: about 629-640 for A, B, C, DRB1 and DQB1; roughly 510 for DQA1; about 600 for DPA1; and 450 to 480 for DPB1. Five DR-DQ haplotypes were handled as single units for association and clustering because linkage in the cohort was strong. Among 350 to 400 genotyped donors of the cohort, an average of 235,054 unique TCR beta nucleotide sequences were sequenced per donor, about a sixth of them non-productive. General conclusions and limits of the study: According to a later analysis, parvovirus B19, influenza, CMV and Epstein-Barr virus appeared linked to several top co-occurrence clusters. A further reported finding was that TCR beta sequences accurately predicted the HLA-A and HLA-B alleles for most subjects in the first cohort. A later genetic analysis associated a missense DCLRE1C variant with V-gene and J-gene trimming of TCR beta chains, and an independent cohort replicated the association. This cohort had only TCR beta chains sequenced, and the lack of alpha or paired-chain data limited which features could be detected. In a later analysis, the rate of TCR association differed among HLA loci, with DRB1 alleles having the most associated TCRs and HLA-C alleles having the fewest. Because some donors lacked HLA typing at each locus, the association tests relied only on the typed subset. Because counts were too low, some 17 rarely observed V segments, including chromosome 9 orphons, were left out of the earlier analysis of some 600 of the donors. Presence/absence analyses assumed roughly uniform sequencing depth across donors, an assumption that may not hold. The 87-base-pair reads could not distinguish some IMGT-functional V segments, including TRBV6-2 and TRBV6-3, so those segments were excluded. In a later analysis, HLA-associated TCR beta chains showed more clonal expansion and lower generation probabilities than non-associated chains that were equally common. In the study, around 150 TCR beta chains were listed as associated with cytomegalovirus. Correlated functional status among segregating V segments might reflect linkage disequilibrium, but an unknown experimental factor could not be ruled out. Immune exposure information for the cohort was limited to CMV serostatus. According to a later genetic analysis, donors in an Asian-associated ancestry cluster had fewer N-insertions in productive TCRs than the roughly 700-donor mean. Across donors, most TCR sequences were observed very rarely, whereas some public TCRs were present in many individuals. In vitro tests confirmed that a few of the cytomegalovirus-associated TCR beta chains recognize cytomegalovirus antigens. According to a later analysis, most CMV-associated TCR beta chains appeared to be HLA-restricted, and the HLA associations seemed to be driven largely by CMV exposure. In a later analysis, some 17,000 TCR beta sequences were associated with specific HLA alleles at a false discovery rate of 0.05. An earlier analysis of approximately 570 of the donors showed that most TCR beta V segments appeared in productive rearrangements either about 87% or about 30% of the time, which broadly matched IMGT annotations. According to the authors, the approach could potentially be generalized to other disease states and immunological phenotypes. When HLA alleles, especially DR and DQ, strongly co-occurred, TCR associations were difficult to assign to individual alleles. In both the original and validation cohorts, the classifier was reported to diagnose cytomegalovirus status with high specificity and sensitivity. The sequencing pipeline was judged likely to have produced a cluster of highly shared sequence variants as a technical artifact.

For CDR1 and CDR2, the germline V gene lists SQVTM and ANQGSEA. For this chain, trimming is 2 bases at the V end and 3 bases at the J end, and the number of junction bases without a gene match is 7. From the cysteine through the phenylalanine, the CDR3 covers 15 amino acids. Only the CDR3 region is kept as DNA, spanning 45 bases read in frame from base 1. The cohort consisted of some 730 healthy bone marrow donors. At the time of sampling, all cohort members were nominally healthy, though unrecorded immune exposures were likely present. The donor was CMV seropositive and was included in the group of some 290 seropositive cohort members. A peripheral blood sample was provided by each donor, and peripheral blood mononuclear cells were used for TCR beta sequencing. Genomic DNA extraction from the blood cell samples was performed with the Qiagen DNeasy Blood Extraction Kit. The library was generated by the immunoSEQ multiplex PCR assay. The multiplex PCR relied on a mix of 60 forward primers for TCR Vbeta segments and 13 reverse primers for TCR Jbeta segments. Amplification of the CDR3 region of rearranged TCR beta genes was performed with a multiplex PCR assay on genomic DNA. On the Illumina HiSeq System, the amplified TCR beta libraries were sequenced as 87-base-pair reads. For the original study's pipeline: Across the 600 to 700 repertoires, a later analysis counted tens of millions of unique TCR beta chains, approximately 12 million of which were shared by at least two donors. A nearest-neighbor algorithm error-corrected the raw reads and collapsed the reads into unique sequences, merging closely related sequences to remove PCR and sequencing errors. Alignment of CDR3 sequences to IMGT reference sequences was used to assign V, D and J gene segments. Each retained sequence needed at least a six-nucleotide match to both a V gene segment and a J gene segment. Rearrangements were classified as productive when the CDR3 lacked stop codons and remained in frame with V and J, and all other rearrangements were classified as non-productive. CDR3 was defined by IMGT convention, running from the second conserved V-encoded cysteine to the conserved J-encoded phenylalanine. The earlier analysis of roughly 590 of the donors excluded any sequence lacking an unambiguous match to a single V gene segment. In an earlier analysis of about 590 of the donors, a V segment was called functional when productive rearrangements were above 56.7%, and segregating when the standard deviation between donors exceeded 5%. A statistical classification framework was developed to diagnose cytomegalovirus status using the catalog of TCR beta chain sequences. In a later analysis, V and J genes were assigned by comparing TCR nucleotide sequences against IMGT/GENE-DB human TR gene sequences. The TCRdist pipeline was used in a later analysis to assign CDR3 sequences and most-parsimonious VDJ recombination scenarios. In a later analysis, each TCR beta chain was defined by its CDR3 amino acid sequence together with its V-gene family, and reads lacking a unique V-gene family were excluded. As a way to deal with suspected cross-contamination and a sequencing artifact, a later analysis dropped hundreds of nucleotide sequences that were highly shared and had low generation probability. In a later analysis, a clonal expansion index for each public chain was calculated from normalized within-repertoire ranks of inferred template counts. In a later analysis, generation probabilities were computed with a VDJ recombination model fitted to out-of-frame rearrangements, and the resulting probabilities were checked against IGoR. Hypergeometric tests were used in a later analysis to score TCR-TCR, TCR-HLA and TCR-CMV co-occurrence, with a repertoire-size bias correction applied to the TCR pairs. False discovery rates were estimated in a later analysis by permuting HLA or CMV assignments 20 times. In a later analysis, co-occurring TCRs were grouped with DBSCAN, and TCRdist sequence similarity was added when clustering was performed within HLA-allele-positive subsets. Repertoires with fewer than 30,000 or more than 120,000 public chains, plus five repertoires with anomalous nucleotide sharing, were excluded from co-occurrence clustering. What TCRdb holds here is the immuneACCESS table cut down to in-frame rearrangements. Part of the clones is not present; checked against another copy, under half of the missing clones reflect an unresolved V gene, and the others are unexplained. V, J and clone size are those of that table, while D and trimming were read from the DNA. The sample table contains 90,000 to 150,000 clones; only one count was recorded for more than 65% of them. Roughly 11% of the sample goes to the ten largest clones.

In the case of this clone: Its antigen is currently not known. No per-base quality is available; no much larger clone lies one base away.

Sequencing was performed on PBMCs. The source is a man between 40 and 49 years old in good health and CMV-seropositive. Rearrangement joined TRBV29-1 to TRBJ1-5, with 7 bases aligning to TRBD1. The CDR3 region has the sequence CSVEPGQTFNQPQHF. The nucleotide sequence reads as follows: TGCAGCGTTGAACCGGGACAGACTTTCAATCAGCCCCAGCATTTT. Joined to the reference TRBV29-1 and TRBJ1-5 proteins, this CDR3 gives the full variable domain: SAVISQKPSRDICQRGTSLTIQCQVDSQVTMMFWYRQQPGQSLTLIATANQGSEATYESGFVIDKFPISRPNLTFSTLTVSNMSPEDSSIYLCSVEPGQTFNQPQHFGDGTRLSIL.